This TCR beta chain came from a study of identical twins. Findings of the study overall: Beta out-of-frame sequences showed weaker excess sharing between twins. Abundant beta clonotypes from cord blood had fewer insertions, unlike memory repertoires, which showed none.

A universal primer site was created by template switching, with the cDNA bearing unique molecular identifiers. TCRdb redid the calling of the 5' RACE reads with MiXCR, one entry per CDR3 protein. This table holds 450,000 to 600,000 distinct CDR3 sequences, 20% to 25% found once. Details on this clonotype: The antigen is not known.

The V gene's germline CDR1 is MNHNS and CDR2 SASEGT. CDR3 length equals 16 residues. Unmatched junction bases numbered 6, after V lost 6 bases and J lost 4 bases. These data also formed part of another study, on yellow fever vaccine responses in identical twins.

The source material was CD4+ T cells sorted from blood. The receptor was isolated from a woman between 18 and 29 years old in good health. J is TRBJ2-2 and V is TRBV6-1, with 12 nucleotides matching TRBD2. The CDR3 sequence: CASSPRTSGTTGELFF. The CDR3 nucleotides are TGTGCCAGCAGCCCTCGGACTAGCGGGACCACCGGGGAGCTGTTTTTT.